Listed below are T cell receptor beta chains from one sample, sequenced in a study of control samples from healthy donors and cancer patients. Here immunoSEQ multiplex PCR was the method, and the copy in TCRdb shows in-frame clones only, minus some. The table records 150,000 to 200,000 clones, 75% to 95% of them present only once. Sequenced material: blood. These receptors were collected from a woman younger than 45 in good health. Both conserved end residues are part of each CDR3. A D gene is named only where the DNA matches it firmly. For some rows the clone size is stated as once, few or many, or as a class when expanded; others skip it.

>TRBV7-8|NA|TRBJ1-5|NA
TGTGCCAGCAGCCCCGGGACGGATGGTATTAGGCCCCAGCATTTT
CASSPGTDGIRPQHF
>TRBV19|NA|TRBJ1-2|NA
TGTGCCAGTAGTAGGGGACACACCGCTAACTATGGCTACACCTTC
CASSRGHTANYGYTF
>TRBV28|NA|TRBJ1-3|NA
TGTGCCAGCAGTCCCCGACAGGCTGGAAACACCATATATTTT
CASSPRQAGNTIYF
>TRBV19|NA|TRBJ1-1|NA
TGTGCCAGTAGTATTTTGGCTACCTTGAACACTGAAGCTTTCTTT
CASSILATLNTEAFF
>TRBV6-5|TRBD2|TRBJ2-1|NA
TGTGCCAGCAGTAGACTAGCGGGAGGGTTCAATGAGCAGTTCTTC
CASSRLAGGFNEQFF
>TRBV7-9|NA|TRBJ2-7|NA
TGTGCCAGCAGCACTAGGGGGGCCTACGAGCAGTACTTC
CASSTRGAYEQYF
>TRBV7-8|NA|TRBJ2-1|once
TGTGCCAGCAGCTTAGAGGGGACCAACTACAATGAGCAGTTCTTC
CASSLEGTNYNEQFF
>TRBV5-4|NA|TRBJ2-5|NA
TGTGCCAGCAGCTTTCAGGGGGGGGAGACCCAGTACTTC
CASSFQGGETQYF
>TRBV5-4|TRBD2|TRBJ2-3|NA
TGTGCCAGCAGCTTGGGGACTAGCGGCACAGATACGCAGTATTTT
CASSLGTSGTDTQYF
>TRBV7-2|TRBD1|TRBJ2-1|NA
TGTGCCAGCAGCGCGGAGGGACAGGGTAACTACAATGAGCAGTTCTTC
CASSAEGQGNYNEQFF
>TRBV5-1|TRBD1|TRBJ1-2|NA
TGCGCCAGCAGCGTGACAGGGTCTTATGGCTACACCTTC
CASSVTGSYGYTF
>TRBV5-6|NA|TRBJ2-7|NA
TGTGCCAGCAGCTTGGTGGGCAGCTCCTACGAGCAGTACTTC
CASSLVGSSYEQYF
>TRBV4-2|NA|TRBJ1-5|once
TGTGCCAGCAGCCGGGACATCAATCAGCCCCAGCATTTT
CASSRDINQPQHF
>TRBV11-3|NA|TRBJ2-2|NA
TGTGCCAGCAGCCTCGAGGGCGGGACCGGGGAGCTGTTTTTT
CASSLEGGTGELFF
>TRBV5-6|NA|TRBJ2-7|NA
TGTGCCAGCAGCTTGTGGACAGACCCCTACGAGCAGTACTTC
CASSLWTDPYEQYF
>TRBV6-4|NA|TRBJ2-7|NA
TGTGCCAGCAGTGAGGACGACGGAGGGGGCTCCTACGAGCAGTACTTC
CASSEDDGGGSYEQYF
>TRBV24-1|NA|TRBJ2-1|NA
TGTGCCACCAGGGGGGCGCTGGATGAGCAGTTCTTC
CATRGALDEQFF
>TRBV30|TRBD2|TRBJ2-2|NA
TGTGCCTGGACCGGACTAGCGGGAGGGGGCGGGGAGCTGTTTTTT
CAWTGLAGGGGELFF
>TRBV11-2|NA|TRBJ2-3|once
TGTGCCAGCAGCTTAACCCCCAAAGATACGCAGTATTTT
CASSLTPKDTQYF
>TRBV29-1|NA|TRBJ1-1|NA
TGCAGCGTTGCCCCGGGGTCGAACACTGAAGCTTTCTTT
CSVAPGSNTEAFF
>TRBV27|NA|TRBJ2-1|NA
TGTGCCAGCAGTTTGGGGGGGCACAATGAGCAGTTCTTC
CASSLGGHNEQFF
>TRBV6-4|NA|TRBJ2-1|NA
TGTGCCAGCAGTGACAGTGACCTCAATGAGCAGTTCTTC
CASSDSDLNEQFF
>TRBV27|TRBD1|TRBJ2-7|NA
TGTGCCAGCAGGGAGACAGGGGCCTACGAGCAGTACTTC
CASRETGAYEQYF
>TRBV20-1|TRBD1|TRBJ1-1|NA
TGCAGTGCTAGTCCCTCGACAGGGATGAACACTGAAGCTTTCTTT
CSASPSTGMNTEAFF